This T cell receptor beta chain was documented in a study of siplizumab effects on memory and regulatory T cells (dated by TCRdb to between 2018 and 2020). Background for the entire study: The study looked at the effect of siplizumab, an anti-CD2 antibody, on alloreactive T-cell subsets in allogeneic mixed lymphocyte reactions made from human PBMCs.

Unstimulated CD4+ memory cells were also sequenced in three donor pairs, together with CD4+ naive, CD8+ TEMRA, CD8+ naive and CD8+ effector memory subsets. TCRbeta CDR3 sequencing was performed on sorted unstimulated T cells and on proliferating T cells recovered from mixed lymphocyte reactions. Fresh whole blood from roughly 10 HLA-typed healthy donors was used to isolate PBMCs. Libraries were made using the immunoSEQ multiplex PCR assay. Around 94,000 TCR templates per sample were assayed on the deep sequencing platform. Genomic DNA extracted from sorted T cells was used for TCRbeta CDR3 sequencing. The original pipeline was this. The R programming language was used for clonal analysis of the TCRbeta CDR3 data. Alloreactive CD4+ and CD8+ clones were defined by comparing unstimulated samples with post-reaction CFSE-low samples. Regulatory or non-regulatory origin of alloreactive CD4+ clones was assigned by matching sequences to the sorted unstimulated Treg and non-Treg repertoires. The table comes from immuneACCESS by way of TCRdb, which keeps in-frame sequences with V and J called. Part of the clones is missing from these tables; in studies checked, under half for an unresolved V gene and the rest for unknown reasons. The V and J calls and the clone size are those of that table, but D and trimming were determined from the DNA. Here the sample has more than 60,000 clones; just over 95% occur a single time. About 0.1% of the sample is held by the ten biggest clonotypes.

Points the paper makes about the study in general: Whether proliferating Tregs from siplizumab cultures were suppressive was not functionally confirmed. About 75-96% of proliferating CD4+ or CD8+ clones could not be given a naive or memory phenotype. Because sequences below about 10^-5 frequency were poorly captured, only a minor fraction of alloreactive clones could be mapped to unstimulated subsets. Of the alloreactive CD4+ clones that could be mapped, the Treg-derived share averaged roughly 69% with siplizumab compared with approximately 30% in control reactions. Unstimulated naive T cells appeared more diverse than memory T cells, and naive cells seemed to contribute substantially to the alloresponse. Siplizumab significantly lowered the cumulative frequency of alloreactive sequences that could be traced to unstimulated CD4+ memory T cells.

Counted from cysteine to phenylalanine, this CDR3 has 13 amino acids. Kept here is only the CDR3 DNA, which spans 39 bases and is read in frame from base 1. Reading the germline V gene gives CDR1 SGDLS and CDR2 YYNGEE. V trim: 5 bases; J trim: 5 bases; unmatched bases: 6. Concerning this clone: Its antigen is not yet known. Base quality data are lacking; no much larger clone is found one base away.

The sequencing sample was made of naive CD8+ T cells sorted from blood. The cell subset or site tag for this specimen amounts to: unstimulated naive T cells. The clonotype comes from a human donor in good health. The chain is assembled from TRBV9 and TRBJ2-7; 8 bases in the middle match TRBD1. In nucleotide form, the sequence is TGTGCCAGCAGTGGGGCAGGGGGCAACGAGCAGTACTTC. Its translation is CASSGAGGNEQYF.